This entry is about one T cell receptor (beta chain). The data were obtained in a study of T-cell memory formation after mild COVID-19. TCRdb re-called the 5' RACE reads with MiXCR, one entry per CDR3 protein. This sample carries around 370,000 distinct CDR3 sequences, about 21% of them seen once, and the ten largest clones take around 13%. The clonotype was recovered from an adult woman who had mild COVID-19 (a few samples of this study predate the infection). Cell type and time point are not known. The sample consisted of PBMCs or a T cell subset sorted from them (not recorded which).

The CDR3 reads CASSFRDQADTQYF. The CDR3 DNA reads as TGTGCCAGCAGCTTCCGGGATCAAGCAGATACGCAGTATTTT. This rearrangement joins TRBV7-9 to TRBJ2-3; possibly TRBD2 for D (5 bases). V gave up 3 bases and J gave up 4 bases, with 11 bases separating them. From germline, CDR1 is SEHNR and CDR2 FQNEAQ (reference sequence). CDR3 length: 14 amino acids.